Below are 17 T cell receptor beta chains sequenced from a single sample in a study of blood T cell repertoires in COVID-19. Clones were sequenced by immunoSEQ multiplex PCR, and TCRdb holds only the in-frame ones, with some missing. The profile shows some 240,000 clones, over 70% of them singletons. Sequencing used PBMCs or T cells enriched from blood (not recorded which). The receptors here all came from a middle-aged woman who had been exposed to COVID-19.

The chain combines TRBV7-2 with TRBJ2-5; D call uncertain. The CDR3 loop spans 14 amino acids. CDR1 and CDR2 (germline): SGHTA, FQGNSA. Trimming shortened V by 5 bases and J by 6 bases, and 16 bases separated the two germline ends. CDR3 protein: CASSTLVKEKTQYF. DNA of the CDR3: TGTGCCAGCAGCACTCTAGTGAAGGAGAAGACCCAGTACTTC.

The chain uses TRBV30 and TRBJ2-2; 9 bases are shared with TRBD1. This CDR3 comprises 15 residues. The germline V gene has CDR1 GTSNPN and CDR2 SVGIG (reference sequence). Trimming at V came to 0 bases and at J to 5 bases, leaving 4 bases not matched to a gene. The CDR3 DNA follows: TGTGCCTGGAGTGTACAGGGACAGGGTACCGGGGAGCTGTTTTTT. Its translation is CAWSVQGQGTGELFF.

The CDR3 nucleotides are TGTGCCAGCACCTTAGGGGGTGAATGGGGGACACAAAACACTGAAGCTTTCTTT. Translated, it gives CASTLGGEWGTQNTEAFF. The V call is TRBV9, the J call TRBJ1-1; possible D gene TRBD1, 6 bases. Trimming removed 6 bases at V and 2 bases at J, with 26 bases between. In germline, CDR1 is SGDLS, CDR2 YYNGEE. This CDR3 spans 18 amino acids.

This chain links TRBV28 with TRBJ1-2, with D possibly being TRBD1 (5 bases). The germline V and J ends were trimmed by 4 bases and 8 bases, with 20 bases remaining between them. Germline values: CDR1 MDHEN, CDR2 SYDVKM. This CDR3 has 15 amino acids. The CDR3 nucleotides read TGTGCCAGCAGTTCCCCGACCCAGGGTGGTAAGGGCTACACCTTC. This codes for CASSSPTQGGKGYTF.

This clone occurred once. The chain recombines TRBV6-5 with TRBJ2-2; D possibly corresponds to TRBD1 (5 bases). The germline V gene has CDR1 MNHEY and CDR2 SVGAGI. V was clipped by 5 bases and J by 1 base, with 11 bases between them. This CDR3 contains 15 residues. The CDR3 DNA sequence: TGTGCCAGCAGTCCCCCTGGACAGAACACCGGGGAGCTGTTTTTT. Its protein product is CASSPPGQNTGELFF.

The rearrangement links TRBV28 to TRBJ1-4; 8 bases are a match to TRBD1. CDR1 is MDHEN and CDR2 is SYDVKM in the germline V gene. CDR3 length: 16 amino acids. Unmatched junction bases numbered 13, after V lost 6 bases and J lost 7 bases. In DNA, the CDR3 is TGTGCCAGCAGCTCCACGAATACAGGGGGAAGTGAAAAACTGTTTTTT. It is translated as CASSSTNTGGSEKLFF.

V and J are TRBV4-3 and TRBJ2-1; 12 nucleotides match TRBD2. The germline V gene has CDR1 LGHNA and CDR2 YSLEER. The CDR3 is 18 amino acids. With V trimmed by 0 bases and J by 7 bases, 10 bases remained unmatched. The CDR3 protein is CASSQDGTSGGWENEQFF. The CDR3 region has the DNA TGCGCCAGCAGCCAAGATGGCACTAGCGGGGGGTGGGAGAATGAGCAGTTCTTC.

The J gene is TRBJ2-3, the V gene TRBV9; 11 bases line up with TRBD2. This CDR3 comprises 18 residues. With V trimmed by 0 bases and J by 4 bases, 10 bases remained unmatched. The germline V gene encodes CDR1 SGDLS and CDR2 YYNGEE. The CDR3 sequence is CASSVVGSGRAGADTQYF. The CDR3 DNA reads TGTGCCAGCAGCGTAGTCGGTAGCGGGAGGGCCGGGGCAGATACGCAGTATTTT.

The chain joins TRBV7-9 to TRBJ1-4; 7 bases match TRBD1. The CDR3 is 15 residues long. The J segment lost 4 bases and the V segment lost 5 bases, leaving 7 bases of the junction unmatched. Per germline, CDR1 SEHNR and CDR2 FQNEAQ (reference sequence). This chain's CDR3 is CASSPFGTDNEKLFF. For the CDR3, the DNA is TGTGCCAGCAGCCCCTTCGGGACAGATAATGAAAAACTGTTTTTT.

This clone was seen more than once but under ten times. The chain recombines TRBV28 with TRBJ2-5; D might be TRBD1 (5 bases). The CDR3 extends over 14 amino acids. Trimming removed 5 bases at V and 4 bases at J, with 14 bases between. CDR1 is MDHEN, CDR2 SYDVKM, per germline. For the CDR3, the DNA is TGTGCCAGCAGTCTAAAGGGGCCAATAGAGACCCAGTACTTC. The encoded protein is CASSLKGPIETQYF.

In its sample, this clone was seen a few times. The gene calls are TRBV5-4 and TRBJ1-2; 9 bases fit TRBD1. With 0 bases clipped from V and 8 bases from J, the junction kept 5 bases outside the gene matches. CDR3 size: 14 residues. CDR1 and CDR2 from the germline V gene are SGHNT and YYREEE (reference sequence). Written as DNA, the CDR3 is TGTGCCAGCAGCTTGGACAGGGGGCCGGGGGGCTACACCTTC. It encodes CASSLDRGPGGYTF.

This sequence joins TRBV6-5 and TRBJ1-1; D is uncertain. This CDR3 is built from 15 residues. The V end was cut by 0 bases, the J end by 1 base, with 9 bases between. Germline lookup yields CDR1 MNHEY and CDR2 SVGAGI. CDR3 DNA sequence: TGTGCCAGCAGTTACTCGGTACATTCGAACACTGAAGCTTTCTTT. Translating it yields CASSYSVHSNTEAFF.

The chain couples TRBV6-2 or TRBV6-3 to TRBJ1-2; possible D gene TRBD1, 6 bases. The CDR3 totals 13 residues. The ends were cut back, 2 bases at V and 8 bases at J, with 12 bases in the middle. Germline CDR1 and CDR2: MNHEY and SVGEGT. Written as DNA, the CDR3 is TGTGCCAGCAGTTACCCCAGGGGCCTAGGCTACACCTTC. Protein product: CASSYPRGLGYTF.

This clone was seen once. The chain combines TRBV5-1 with TRBJ1-2, with a weak D call TRBD1 (5 bases). V was shortened by 4 bases and J by 5 bases, with 15 bases between the two germline ends. Per germline, CDR1 SGHRS and CDR2 YFSETQ. The CDR3 covers 14 residues. CDR3 residues: CASSPPGSDYGYTF. CDR3 nucleotides: TGCGCCAGCAGCCCCCCAGGGTCGGATTATGGCTACACCTTC.

The chain employs TRBV28 and TRBJ1-2; 7 bases line up with TRBD1. Germline trimming cut 6 bases from V and 7 bases from J; bases unmatched to any gene: 11. The germline CDR1 and CDR2 sequences are MDHEN and SYDVKM. The CDR3 extends over 14 amino acids. The CDR3 DNA reads as TGTGCCAGCAGCTACGGACAGGCGGGGTTTGGCTACACCTTC. Protein sequence: CASSYGQAGFGYTF.

The chain couples TRBV27 to TRBJ2-3, with 7 bases matching TRBD1. V lost 6 bases to trimming and J lost 5 bases; unmatched junction nucleotides: 8. This CDR3 has 14 residues. Germline V gene lookup returns CDR1 MNHEY and CDR2 SMNVEV (reference sequence). CDR3 sequence (DNA): TGTGCCAGCAGCCCTTTGAGGGGGCAAGATACGCAGTATTTT. This gives the protein CASSPLRGQDTQYF.

The DNA for the CDR3 is TGTGCCAGCAGCTGGGGACAGGGGGTCACTGAAGCTTTCTTT. This codes for CASSWGQGVTEAFF. J is TRBJ1-1 and V is TRBV5-6; 11 bases match TRBD1. The CDR3 is 14 residues long. Trimming took 3 bases from V and 4 from J; bases not matched to a gene: 2. Per germline, CDR1 SGHDT and CDR2 YYEEEE.